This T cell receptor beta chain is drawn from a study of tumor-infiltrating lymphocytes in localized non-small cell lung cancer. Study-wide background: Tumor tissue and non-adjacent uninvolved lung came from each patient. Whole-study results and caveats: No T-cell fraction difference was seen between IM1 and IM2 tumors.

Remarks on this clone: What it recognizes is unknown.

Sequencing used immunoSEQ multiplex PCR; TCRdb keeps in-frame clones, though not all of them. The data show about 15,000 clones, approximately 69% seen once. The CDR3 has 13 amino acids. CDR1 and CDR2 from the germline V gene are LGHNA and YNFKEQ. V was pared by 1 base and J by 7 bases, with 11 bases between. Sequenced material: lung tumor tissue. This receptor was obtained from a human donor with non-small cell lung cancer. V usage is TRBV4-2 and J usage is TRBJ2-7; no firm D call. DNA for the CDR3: TGTGCCAGCAGCCAAGGATCAGCGTGGGAGCAGTACTTC. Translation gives CASSQGSAWEQYF.